This entry lists 30 T cell receptor beta chains sequenced from one sample in a study of regulatory T cells in long-lasting Graves disease. The time point was: persistent/refractory GD, antithyroid drugs over 5 years with positive TRAb. PBMC RNA was the source of the TCR library. Library construction for TCR beta used iRepertoire HTBI primers and Arm-PCR of CDR3 regions. MiXCR, run by TCRdb on the multiplex PCR reads, gives a single entry per CDR3 protein. The profile shows about 290,000 distinct CDR3 sequences, 20% to 25% of them singletons. Source: peripheral blood mononuclear cells (PBMCs), taken when the disease was refractory, from a patient treated with antithyroid drugs. These receptors were obtained from a female donor with Graves disease.

This clonotype was counted ten times or more. The chain carries TRBV6-2 or TRBV6-3 and TRBJ2-7; D is possibly TRBD2 (6 bases). This CDR3 comprises 15 residues. CDR1 and CDR2 (germline): MNHEY, SVGEGT. V lost 2 bases, J lost 0 bases, and 11 bases lay in between. CDR3 nucleotide sequence: TGTGCCAGCAGTTACGACCCGCGGGGCTCCTACGAGCAGTACTTC. Its protein product is CASSYDPRGSYEQYF.

This clonotype was recorded at least ten times. This rearrangement joins TRBV27 to TRBJ2-7; 7 bases match TRBD2. Germline loops: CDR1 MNHEY, CDR2 SMNVEV (reference sequence). V was clipped by 2 bases and J by 1 base; unmatched bases: 2. The CDR3 runs 14 residues. As DNA, the CDR3 is TGTGCCAGCAGTTTAGCGGGGGAGTCCTACGAGCAGTACTTC. Its translation: CASSLAGESYEQYF.

The rearrangement links TRBV10-3 to TRBJ2-7, with 10 bases that match TRBD2. Losses at the gene ends were 6 bases for V and 1 base for J; bases not matched to a gene: 3. The CDR3 loop spans 14 amino acids. The germline CDR1 and CDR2 sequences are ENHRY and SYGVKD. CDR3 sequence reads: CAISGTSDSYEQYF. The CDR3 DNA follows: TGTGCCATCAGCGGGACTAGCGATTCCTACGAGCAGTACTTC.

In regard to this clonotype: Mismatch with germline at one junction end may stem from a read error. The chain has TRBV29-1 and TRBJ2-2; no clear D gene. The germline V gene encodes CDR1 SQVTM and CDR2 ANQGSEA. The CDR3 is 15 residues long. The CDR3 DNA reads as TGCAGCATTGAAGATCCCTGGAAGAACACCGGGGAGCTGTTTTTT. Translated, it gives CSIEDPWKNTGELFF.

A few counts support this clonotype. The rearrangement links TRBV10-3 to TRBJ2-5; D gene uncertain. The DNA end favors TRBJ2-7, so the J call may be wrong. Germline V gene data show CDR1 as ENHRY and CDR2 as SYGVKD. The CDR3 is 14 residues long. CDR3 sequence (DNA): TGTGCCATCAGCTCCCCCCCACTGAACTACGAGCAGTACTTC. This codes for CAISSPPLNYEQYF.

V and J are TRBV28 and TRBJ1-5, with a weak D call TRBD1 (5 bases). The CDR3 covers 15 residues. Germline assignment: CDR1 MDHEN and CDR2 SYDVKM. V lost 2 bases and J lost 7, with 15 bases in between. The CDR3 region is CASSLRLAGFQPQHF. CDR3 nucleotides: TGTGCCAGCAGTTTAAGGTTGGCAGGGTTCCAGCCCCAGCATTTT.

This clonotype showed up just a few times. The chain has TRBV30 and TRBJ2-5, with TRBD2 as a possible D gene (6 bases). CDR3 length equals 15 residues. V was shortened by 0 bases and J by 2 bases, with 13 bases between the two germline ends. Germline CDR1 reads GTSNPN; CDR2 reads SVGIG (reference sequence). The CDR3 here is CAWSVGASEQETQYF. CDR3 coding DNA: TGTGCCTGGAGTGTCGGGGCTAGCGAGCAAGAGACCCAGTACTTC.

This clonotype was seen repeatedly, ten times or more. The chain is built from TRBV6-2 or TRBV6-3 and TRBJ1-1; D gene uncertain. The CDR3 has 14 amino acids. V was cut by 2 bases and J by 4 bases, with 11 bases left in between. The germline V gene encodes CDR1 MNHEY and CDR2 SVGEGT. The CDR3 nucleotides read TGTGCCAGCAGTTACCCCGGGGAGTTCACTGAAGCTTTCTTT. Its translation is CASSYPGEFTEAFF.

The sample holds many counts of this clonotype. The genes are TRBV20-1 and TRBJ2-7, with D perhaps matching TRBD2 (6 bases). Per the germline V gene, CDR1 is DFQATT and CDR2 is SNEGSKA (reference sequence). Trimming shortened V by 6 bases and J by 4 bases, and 16 bases separated the two germline ends. CDR3 length: 13 residues. This CDR3 reads CSAVGGADYEQYF. The CDR3 coding sequence is TGCAGTGCGGTCGGGGGAGCGGATTACGAGCAGTACTTC.

This clonotype turned up a few times. V and J are TRBV11-2 and TRBJ2-7, with D possibly being TRBD1 or TRBD2 (5 bases each). The CDR3 runs to 15 residues. V lost 6 bases, J lost 4 bases, and 19 bases lay in between. The germline CDR1 and CDR2 sequences are SGHAT and FQNNGV. CDR3 region: CASSTWGPLLYEQYF. CDR3 coding DNA: TGTGCCAGCAGTACTTGGGGACCGCTATTGTACGAGCAGTACTTC.

This clonotype was counted a few times. V usage is TRBV10-3 and J usage is TRBJ2-7; TRBD2 agrees at 11 bases. After removal of 5 bases from V and 5 bases from J, the junction contained 8 bases not matched to a gene. Germline lookup yields CDR1 ENHRY and CDR2 SYGVKD. The CDR3 totals 15 residues. The CDR3 spells CAISPLAGGKNEQYF. The CDR3 DNA follows: TGTGCCATCAGTCCCCTAGCGGGAGGTAAGAACGAGCAGTACTTC.

This clonotype has ten or more counts. The genes are TRBV12-3 or TRBV12-4 and TRBJ1-6; no reliable D call. The CDR3 loop spans 12 amino acids. The V and J ends lost 4 bases and 7 bases respectively, with 5 bases between them. CDR3 residues: CASSSQNSPLHF. CDR3 DNA: TGTGCCAGCAGTTCACAGAATTCACCCCTCCACTTT.

At least ten counts were recorded for this clonotype. The chain is built from TRBV6-1 and TRBJ2-7, with 10 bases that match TRBD2. With 6 bases clipped from V and 3 bases from J, the junction kept 17 bases outside the gene matches. CDR1 and CDR2 from the germline V gene are MNHNS and SASEGT. The CDR3 extends over 18 amino acids. CDR3 coding DNA: TGTGCCAGCAGCAACCTCAGGGACGGAGGACTAGCGGACTACGAGCAGTACTTC. It translates to CASSNLRDGGLADYEQYF.

At least ten counts were recorded for this clonotype. The chain carries TRBV7-8 and TRBJ1-5; D unclear. The CDR3 is made up of 16 amino acids. The germline V gene has CDR1 SGHVS and CDR2 FQNEAQ. Trimming stripped 1 base from V and 1 base from J, with 11 bases between. This CDR3 reads CASSLDFWESNQPQHF. CDR3 sequence (DNA): TGTGCCAGCAGCTTAGATTTTTGGGAAAGCAATCAGCCCCAGCATTTT.

This clonotype was seen many times. The chain joins TRBV7-2 to TRBJ2-7; 8 bases match TRBD1. The trim removed 5 bases at V and 4 bases at J, leaving 7 bases unmatched. Per the germline V gene, CDR1 is SGHTA and CDR2 is FQGNSA. The CDR3 spans 14 residues. The CDR3 DNA sequence: TGTGCCAGCAGCCGATGGACAGGGCTATACGAGCAGTACTTC. Protein product: CASSRWTGLYEQYF.

In its sample, this clonotype was seen many times. The chain employs TRBV7-2 and TRBJ1-2; the match to TRBD1 covers 10 bases. This CDR3 region has 14 residues. V lost 5 bases, J lost 4 bases, and 4 bases stayed unmatched. Germline CDR1 and CDR2: SGHTA and FQGNSA. The CDR3 sequence is CASSTRQGAYGYTF. Here the CDR3 DNA reads TGTGCCAGCAGCACTCGACAGGGGGCCTATGGCTACACCTTC. The full variable domain, rest sourced from reference TRBV7-2 and TRBJ1-2, is GAGVSQSPSNKVTEKGKDVELRCDPISGHTALYWYRQSLGQGLEFLIYFQGNSAPDKSGLPSDRFSAERTGGSVSTLTIQRTQQEDSAVYLCASSTRQGAYGYTFGSGTRLTVV.

The gene calls are TRBV14 and TRBJ2-5; no firm D call. Germline-derived CDR1 and CDR2 are SGHDN and FVKESK. The CDR3 spans 13 residues. V was shortened by 5 bases and J by 4 bases, with 11 bases between the two germline ends. The CDR3 is CASSEGWGETQYF. In DNA form, the CDR3 reads TGTGCCAGCAGCGAAGGGTGGGGAGAGACCCAGTACTTC.

This clonotype was seen only a few times. This sequence joins TRBV4-1 and TRBJ1-4; D call uncertain. Trimming cost V 1 base and J 0 bases, with 6 bases left between them. Germline V gives CDR1 MGHRA, CDR2 YSYEKL. The CDR3 length is 15 residues. CDR3 sequence reads: CASSQGVSTNEKLFF. The CDR3 DNA reads TGCGCCAGCAGCCAAGGCGTTTCAACTAATGAAAAACTGTTTTTT.

This clonotype occurred a few times. The rearrangement uses TRBV6-2 or TRBV6-3 and TRBJ2-5, with TRBD2 matching over 10 bases. CDR1 is MNHEY and CDR2 is SVGEGT in the germline V gene. V lost 3 bases and J lost 5; bases outside the gene matches: 15. This CDR3 has 18 residues. The CDR3 DNA reads as TGTGCCAGCAGTTATCTAGGACTAGCGGTCGGAGATAGGGAGACCCAGTACTTC. Translated, it gives CASSYLGLAVGDRETQYF.

CDR3 sequence (DNA): TGCGCCAGCAGCCAAGGGCGGGAGGGCCGTGGGGAGCTGTTTTTT. Translated: CASSQGREGRGELFF. The V gene is TRBV4-3, the J gene TRBJ2-2, with 9 bases aligning to TRBD2. The germline CDR1 and CDR2 sequences are LGHNA and YSLEER. The CDR3 has 15 residues. V trimming: 1 base; J trimming: 8 bases; junction bases outside the gene matches: 5.

This clonotype was observed at least ten times. V is TRBV20-1 and J is TRBJ2-7; tentatively, D is TRBD2 (5 bases). Trimming left V 7 bases short and J 4 bases short, with 11 bases between. In germline, CDR1 is DFQATT, CDR2 SNEGSKA (reference sequence). The CDR3 runs to 11 residues. The CDR3 protein is CSVRAQYEQYF. In DNA form, the CDR3 reads TGCAGTGTGAGGGCGCAGTACGAGCAGTACTTC.

This clonotype was observed a few times. This chain links TRBV27 with TRBJ1-6, with unresolved D. Germline loops: CDR1 MNHEY, CDR2 SMNVEV (reference sequence). The CDR3 totals 16 residues. V lost 5 bases to trimming and J lost 3 bases, with 14 bases between them. The CDR3 DNA is TGTGCCAGCAGTCCCGGGGTGGGAGACTATAATTCACCCCTCCACTTT. Translation gives CASSPGVGDYNSPLHF.

This clonotype showed up many times. The chain recombines TRBV7-2 with TRBJ2-5; TRBD1 matches at 8 bases. Per the germline V gene, CDR1 is SGHTA and CDR2 is FQGNSA. This CDR3 region has 15 residues. V gave up 5 bases and J gave up 5 bases; unmatched junction bases: 10. This chain's CDR3 is CASSQQSDRVETQYF. The CDR3 DNA follows: TGTGCCAGCAGCCAACAATCGGACAGGGTCGAGACCCAGTACTTC.

This clonotype was seen many times. V and J are TRBV7-2 and TRBJ2-5; D ambiguous. CDR3 length: 13 amino acids. Germline lookup yields CDR1 SGHTA and CDR2 FQGNSA. Trimming removed 3 bases at V and 6 bases at J, with 11 bases between. CDR3: CASSFFEFQTQYF. DNA for the CDR3: TGTGCCAGCAGCTTTTTTGAGTTTCAGACCCAGTACTTC.

V is TRBV12-5 and J is TRBJ1-1; D gene uncertain. The V end lost 1 base, the J end lost 1 base, and 7 bases lay between the germline ends. The CDR3 runs 14 residues. Looked up from germline, CDR1 is LGHNT and CDR2 is FRNRAP. In DNA, the CDR3 is TGTGCTAGTGGTTTGGAGACGGGGAACACTGAAGCTTTCTTT. Translation: CASGLETGNTEAFF.

This clonotype was counted only a few times. This chain connects TRBV20-1 to TRBJ1-5; the D is unclear. Looked up from germline, CDR1 is DFQATT and CDR2 is SNEGSKA (reference sequence). The CDR3 covers 15 residues. V lost 0 bases to trimming and J lost 5 bases, with 14 bases between them. CDR3 amino acids: CSARDRARADQPQHF. The CDR3 nucleotides read TGCAGTGCTAGAGATCGCGCGAGGGCGGATCAGCCCCAGCATTTT.

Concerning this clonotype: A read error is possible here, since a much larger clone lies one base away. This CDR3 fails to terminate in the conserved phenylalanine or tryptophan, so it likely reflects a read error. The CDR3 loop is CASSDEQIQETQYL. CDR3 bases: TGTGCCAGCAGCGACGAACAGATACAAGAGACCCAGTACCTC. The J gene is TRBJ2-5, the V gene TRBV6-1; D ambiguous. Germline V lookup: CDR1 MNHNS, CDR2 SASEGT. This CDR3 contains 14 residues. The V and J ends lost 6 bases and 2 bases respectively, with 13 bases between them.

The V gene is TRBV28, the J gene TRBJ2-1; D is perhaps TRBD2 (6 bases). V lost 5 bases and J lost 4, with 27 bases in between. This CDR3 comprises 19 residues. Looked up from germline, CDR1 is MDHEN and CDR2 is SYDVKM. The CDR3 DNA sequence: TGTGCCAGCAGTGCCCGCCCTGGCGGGAAGAGCCCGATTTACAATGAGCAGTTCTTC. Encoded protein: CASSARPGGKSPIYNEQFF.

In this sample, this clonotype turned up a few times. The rearrangement links TRBV7-2 to TRBJ2-7; D is unresolved. With 3 bases removed from V and 3 bases from J, the gap between germline ends came to 9 bases. Germline lookup yields CDR1 SGHTA and CDR2 FQGNSA. The CDR3 is made up of 13 amino acids. The CDR3: CASSFAALYEQYF. The CDR3 DNA follows: TGTGCCAGCAGCTTTGCCGCTCTCTACGAGCAGTACTTC.

This clonotype was seen at least ten times. The chain combines TRBV27 with TRBJ1-1; TRBD1 agrees at 8 bases. This CDR3 is built from 15 residues. The trim removed 5 bases at V and 5 bases at J, leaving 10 bases unmatched. Per the germline V gene, CDR1 is MNHEY and CDR2 is SMNVEV (reference sequence). In DNA form, the CDR3 reads TGTGCCAGCAGTAAGCCACCAGGGGGCGGTACTGAAGCTTTCTTT. Protein: CASSKPPGGGTEAFF.